These 29 T cell receptor beta chains were all obtained from the same sample, sequenced in a study of blood T cell repertoires in COVID-19. Using immunoSEQ multiplex PCR, the repertoire was profiled, and TCRdb retains in-frame clones only, with some absent. The table includes 190,000 or so clones, approximately 87% detected once. Sequenced input: peripheral blood. These receptors all stem from a woman aged 18-29 years who had recovered from COVID-19.

The chain joins TRBV13 to TRBJ2-5, with no clear D. V shed 4 bases and J shed 2 bases, with 14 bases lying between them. Germline lookup yields CDR1 PRHDT and CDR2 FYEKMQ (reference sequence). This CDR3 contains 15 residues. DNA of the CDR3: TGTGCCAGCAGCTATCGCGTGAAAGTGCAAGAGACCCAGTACTTC. Protein sequence: CASSYRVKVQETQYF.

The chain combines TRBV12-3 or TRBV12-4 with TRBJ2-5; D may be TRBD2 (5 bases). V gave up 3 bases and J gave up 5 bases, with 10 bases separating them. There are 13 residues in the CDR3. CDR3 sequence: CASSFPGKETQYF. As DNA, the CDR3 is TGTGCCAGCAGTTTCCCGGGAAAGGAGACCCAGTACTTC.

This chain uses TRBV28 with TRBJ2-7; TRBD1 matches at 12 bases. The CDR3 length is 16 residues. The germline CDR1 and CDR2 sequences are MDHEN and SYDVKM. The V segment lost 2 bases and the J segment 3 bases; nucleotides outside the gene matches: 5. The DNA of the CDR3 is TGTGCCAGCAGTTTAGGGGGGACAGGGGGCTTCTACGAGCAGTACTTC. Protein: CASSLGGTGGFYEQYF.

V usage is TRBV9 and J usage is TRBJ2-5; 16 nucleotides agree with TRBD2. V lost 4 bases and J lost 2; bases outside the gene matches: 5. Germline V gene lookup returns CDR1 SGDLS and CDR2 YYNGEE. There are 17 residues in the CDR3. The chain's CDR3 is CASSIGTSGGAQETQYF. CDR3 DNA sequence: TGTGCCAGCAGCATAGGGACTAGCGGGGGGGCGCAAGAGACCCAGTACTTC. Combining the CDR3 with reference TRBV9 and TRBJ2-5 gives the whole variable domain DSGVTQTPKHLITATGQRVTLRCSPRSGDLSVYWYQQSLDQGLQFLIQYYNGEERAKGNILERFSAQQFPDLHSELNLSSLELGDSALYFCASSIGTSGGAQETQYFGPGTRLLVL.

V gene TRBV7-3 combines with J gene TRBJ2-2, with TRBD2 matching over 12 bases. The CDR3 covers 15 residues. CDR1 is SGHTA and CDR2 is FQGTGA in the germline V gene. J lost 7 bases, V lost 5 bases, and 5 bases had no gene match. Here the CDR3 DNA reads TGTGCCAGCAGCCTGGGGACTAGCGGGTACGGGGAGCTGTTTTTT. Its translation is CASSLGTSGYGELFF.

The genes are TRBV6-2 or TRBV6-3 and TRBJ2-5, with D perhaps matching TRBD2 (6 bases). Germline CDR1 and CDR2: MNHEY and SVGEGT. Trimming shortened V by 2 bases and J by 1 base, and 20 bases separated the two germline ends. This CDR3 region has 18 residues. This CDR3 reads CASSYPRSGPGLQETQYF. As DNA, the CDR3 is TGTGCCAGCAGTTACCCACGGAGCGGGCCGGGCCTCCAAGAGACCCAGTACTTC.

The chain joins TRBV4-3 to TRBJ1-2, with a weak D call TRBD1 (5 bases). Deletions cut 3 bases from V and 8 bases from J, with 19 bases between. CDR3 size: 15 residues. Germline loops: CDR1 LGHNA, CDR2 YSLEER. For the CDR3, the DNA is TGCGCCAGCAGCCAGGTCATGGCAGGGTCGGGCGGCTACACCTTC. Its protein product is CASSQVMAGSGGYTF.

The genes are TRBV18 and TRBJ1-1; 9 bases agree with TRBD1. The CDR3 covers 15 residues. V lost 7 bases and J lost 5; bases outside the gene matches: 11. Germline CDR1 is KGHSH and CDR2 is LQKENI. CDR3 region: CASFRDREYGTEAFF. DNA of the CDR3: TGTGCCAGCTTTAGGGACAGGGAGTATGGGACTGAAGCTTTCTTT.

This chain links TRBV5-1 with TRBJ2-3; D is uncertain. Trimming shortened V by 2 bases and J by 0 bases, and 10 bases separated the two germline ends. The CDR3 covers 15 residues. The germline CDR1 and CDR2 sequences are SGHRS and YFSETQ. The CDR3 spells CASSFVGTSTDTQYF. The CDR3 DNA sequence: TGCGCCAGCAGCTTCGTTGGCACAAGCACAGATACGCAGTATTTT.

The chain uses TRBV6-2 or TRBV6-3 and TRBJ1-4; 8 nucleotides agree with TRBD1. The CDR3 contains 17 residues. Germline assignment: CDR1 MNHEY and CDR2 SVGEGT. V shed 2 bases, J shed 4 bases, and the junction held 9 bases outside the gene matches. Here the CDR3 DNA reads TGTGCCAGCAGTTACCCCGCTATCACAGGGGGTAATGAAAAACTGTTTTTT. Translating gives CASSYPAITGGNEKLFF.

V is TRBV7-8 and J is TRBJ1-1; the match to TRBD1 covers 7 bases. The J segment lost 3 bases and the V segment lost 4 bases, leaving 5 bases of the junction unmatched. The germline gives CDR1 SGHVS, CDR2 FQNEAQ. The CDR3 consists of 14 residues. As DNA, the CDR3 is TGTGCCAGCAGCTACCGCGACAGGGACACTGAAGCTTTCTTT. It translates to CASSYRDRDTEAFF.

The chain combines TRBV18 with TRBJ1-4, with D possibly being TRBD1 (5 bases). This CDR3 comprises 15 residues. The germline V and J ends were trimmed by 1 base and 8 bases, with 14 bases remaining between them. CDR1 is KGHSH, CDR2 LQKENI, per germline. The CDR3 loop is CASSPRQTANEKLFF. The CDR3 bases are TGTGCCAGCTCACCACGACAGACAGCGAACGAAAAACTGTTTTTT. Combining the CDR3 with reference TRBV18 and TRBJ1-4 gives the whole variable domain NAGVMQNPRHLVRRRGQEARLRCSPMKGHSHVYWYRQLPEEGLKFMVYLQKENIIDESGMPKERFSAEFPKEGPSILRIQQVVRGDSAAYFCASSPRQTANEKLFFGSGTQLSVL.

The rearrangement uses TRBV4-3 and TRBJ2-4; no firm D call. The germline gives CDR1 LGHNA, CDR2 YSLEER. Deletions cut 0 bases from V and 2 bases from J, with 8 bases between. The CDR3 covers 15 residues. CDR3 nucleotide sequence: TGCGCCAGCAGCCAAGATCAGTACACCAAAAACATTCAGTACTTC. It specifies CASSQDQYTKNIQYF.

The V call is TRBV11-2, the J call TRBJ2-7, with 7 bases identical to TRBD1. Germline assignment: CDR1 SGHAT and CDR2 FQNNGV. Germline trimming cut 5 bases from V and 0 bases from J; bases unmatched to any gene: 10. The CDR3 sequence is 16 residues long. DNA of the CDR3: TGTGCCAGCAGCGCCTTGGGGGACAGCCACTCCTACGAGCAGTACTTC. The encoded protein is CASSALGDSHSYEQYF.

This chain uses TRBV7-2 with TRBJ1-6, with a possible D match to TRBD1 (5 bases). Germline lookup yields CDR1 SGHTA and CDR2 FQGNSA. The CDR3 is 19 amino acids. V lost 5 bases to trimming and J lost 3 bases, with 23 bases between them. This CDR3 is CASSIISGAGVIYNSPLHF. CDR3 bases: TGTGCCAGCAGCATCATTTCGGGAGCGGGGGTTATCTATAATTCACCCCTCCACTTT.

The chain uses TRBV2 and TRBJ1-1; maybe TRBD1 (5 bases). The CDR3 length is 13 residues. V was clipped by 3 bases and J by 6 bases, with 11 bases between them. Germline CDR1 reads SNHLY; CDR2 reads FYNNEI. The CDR3 region is CASSDRADAEAFF. For the CDR3, the DNA is TGTGCCAGCAGTGACAGGGCGGATGCTGAAGCTTTCTTT.

DNA of the CDR3: TGTGCCAGCAGCGAGGACAGGGTGCCCGTTAGCAATCAGCCCCAGCATTTT. It translates to CASSEDRVPVSNQPQHF. The V and J genes are TRBV2 and TRBJ1-5; TRBD1 matches 8 bases. Germline loops: CDR1 SNHLY, CDR2 FYNNEI. This CDR3 region has 17 residues. V lost 6 bases to trimming and J lost 0 bases; unmatched junction nucleotides: 10. Together with reference TRBV2 and TRBJ1-5, the CDR3 gives the full variable domain: EPEVTQTPSHQVTQMGQEVILRCVPISNHLYFYWYRQILGQKVEFLVSFYNNEISEKSEIFDDQFSVERPDGSNFTLKIRSTKLEDSAMYFCASSEDRVPVSNQPQHFGDGTRLSIL.

J is TRBJ2-1 and V is TRBV12-3 or TRBV12-4; D gene uncertain. CDR3 length: 13 residues. V was trimmed by 6 bases and J by 6 bases, leaving 12 bases between them. Written as DNA, the CDR3 is TGTGCCAGCAGCCGACACCAGTTCAATGAGCAGTTCTTC. Translated, it gives CASSRHQFNEQFF.

The count of this clone is one. The chain employs TRBV5-4 and TRBJ1-3; D call uncertain. This CDR3 contains 14 residues. Germline CDR1 and CDR2: SGHNT and YYREEE (reference sequence). V was pared by 0 bases and J by 8 bases, with 12 bases between. CDR3 sequence: CASSLGQAPYTIYF. The CDR3 coding sequence is TGTGCCAGCAGCTTGGGGCAGGCCCCATACACCATATATTTT.

This chain joins TRBV7-9 and TRBJ2-3; no definite D call. Trimming left V 1 base short and J 2 bases short, with 7 bases between. Germline V CDR1 and CDR2: SEHNR, FQNEAQ (reference sequence). The CDR3 length is 14 residues. The CDR3: CASSLDPVTDTQYF. The CDR3 coding sequence is TGTGCCAGCAGCTTAGATCCGGTCACAGATACGCAGTATTTT.

V usage is TRBV6-5 and J usage is TRBJ1-1, with D perhaps matching TRBD1 (5 bases). This CDR3 region has 13 residues. CDR1 and CDR2 from the germline V gene are MNHEY and SVGAGI. V gave up 10 bases and J gave up 7 bases, with 19 bases separating them. The CDR3 bases are TGTGCCATTATAAATGGGGCAGGCAGTGAAGCTTTCTTT. It is translated as CAIINGAGSEAFF.

This chain joins TRBV11-2 and TRBJ2-5, with 12 bases that match TRBD2. Trimming took 5 bases from V and 4 from J; bases not matched to a gene: 8. The CDR3 spans 16 residues. In germline, CDR1 is SGHAT, CDR2 FQNNGV. CDR3 sequence: CASSRGLAGMGETQYF. The CDR3 bases are TGTGCCAGCAGCCGGGGACTAGCGGGTATGGGAGAGACCCAGTACTTC.

This clone was found a few times. V and J are TRBV19 and TRBJ1-1, with TRBD1 as a possible D gene (5 bases). V lost 5 bases to trimming and J lost 4 bases, with 14 bases between them. The CDR3 runs 14 residues. Germline V gene lookup returns CDR1 LNHDA and CDR2 SQIVND (reference sequence). The CDR3 sequence: CASSEQGRGTEAFF. CDR3 DNA sequence: TGTGCCAGTAGTGAGCAGGGTAGGGGCACTGAAGCTTTCTTT.

This clone was observed a handful of times. V and J are TRBV10-2 and TRBJ1-1, with D perhaps TRBD1 (6 bases). Per the germline V gene, CDR1 is WSHSY and CDR2 is SAAADI. There are 15 residues in the CDR3. V was cut by 5 bases and J by 5 bases, with 18 bases left in between. The CDR3 here is CASSSGTSWRTEAFF. The CDR3 nucleotides are TGCGCCAGCAGTTCGGGGACATCCTGGAGGACTGAAGCTTTCTTT.

This chain links TRBV30 with TRBJ1-1; D gene uncertain. This CDR3 comprises 14 residues. Trimming pared 3 bases from V and 7 bases from J, leaving 18 bases between. The V gene's germline CDR1 is GTSNPN and CDR2 SVGIG (reference sequence). The CDR3: CAWRARLTGYEAFF. The CDR3 nucleotides read TGTGCCTGGAGGGCCAGGCTAACTGGATATGAAGCTTTCTTT.

CDR3 DNA sequence: TGTGCTACCGGGACTAGCGGGGGGGCCAGCACCGGGGAGCTGTTTTTT. This gives the protein CATGTSGGASTGELFF. This sequence joins TRBV7-9 and TRBJ2-2, with TRBD2 matching 16 bases. The CDR3 length is 16 residues. Germline V gene lookup returns CDR1 SEHNR and CDR2 FQNEAQ (reference sequence).

The V call is TRBV9, the J call TRBJ1-2, with D perhaps matching TRBD1 (6 bases). Trimming cost V 0 bases and J 6 bases, with 18 bases left between them. CDR1 and CDR2 from the germline V gene are SGDLS and YYNGEE. The CDR3 consists of 16 residues. CDR3 residues: CASSVGRRWGRDGYTF. The CDR3 DNA sequence: TGTGCCAGCAGCGTAGGCAGGCGATGGGGGCGAGATGGCTACACCTTC.

V is TRBV19 and J is TRBJ1-1, with D hard to call. The CDR3 covers 14 residues. Germline V CDR1 and CDR2: LNHDA, SQIVND (reference sequence). The V end lost 3 bases, the J end lost 2 bases, and 10 bases lay between the germline ends. The CDR3 sequence: CASSIGAVNTEAFF. The CDR3 DNA sequence: TGTGCCAGTAGTATTGGAGCAGTCAACACTGAAGCTTTCTTT.

J is TRBJ1-1 and V is TRBV7-2; D gene unclear. V was clipped by 5 bases and J by 6 bases, with 13 bases between them. The germline V gene encodes CDR1 SGHTA and CDR2 FQGNSA. CDR3 length: 13 amino acids. The CDR3 spells CASSRERLPEAFF. In DNA form, the CDR3 reads TGTGCCAGCAGCCGAGAGAGGCTACCTGAAGCTTTCTTT.